This T cell receptor (beta chain) is from a study of molecular identifiers for immune sequencing clone quantification. Study-wide context: Across replicate runs, RNA obtained from around 20,000 or 100,000 naive CD8 cells was divided into five, with four undergoing sequencing.

This CDR3 region has 15 residues. Germline loops: CDR1 SGHVS, CDR2 FQNEAQ. The V and J ends lost 4 bases and 7 bases, in that order; junction bases with no gene match: 12. Bulk TCR libraries used previously described methods and listed TCR primers. Each CDR3 protein is one row after TCRdb ran MiXCR on the PCR reads. The sample holds some 100,000 distinct CDR3 sequences, under 40% seen once. The sample taken for sequencing was naive CD8+ T cells from blood, with Jurkat cell RNA spiked in. Subset reported: FACS-sorted CD8+CD4-CCR7+CD45RA+ naive T cells. The V call is TRBV7-8, the J call TRBJ2-7; 8 bases map to TRBD1. This clonotype was obtained from a human donor in good health. Some libraries in this study had Jurkat cell RNA spiked in. In DNA form, the CDR3 reads TGTGCCAGCAGCTACCGGACAGGGAGAGGGTTGGAGCAGTACTTC. As protein: CASSYRTGRGLEQYF.